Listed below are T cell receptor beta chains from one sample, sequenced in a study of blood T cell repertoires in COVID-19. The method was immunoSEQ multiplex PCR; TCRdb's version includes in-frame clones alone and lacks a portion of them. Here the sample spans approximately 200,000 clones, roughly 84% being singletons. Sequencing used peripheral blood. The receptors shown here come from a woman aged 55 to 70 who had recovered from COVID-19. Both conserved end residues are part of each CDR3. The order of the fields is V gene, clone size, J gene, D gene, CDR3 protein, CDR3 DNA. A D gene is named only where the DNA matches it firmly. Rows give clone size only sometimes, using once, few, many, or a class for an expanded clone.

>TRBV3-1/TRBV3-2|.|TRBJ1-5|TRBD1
CASSPTTGGSQPQHF
TGTGCCAGCAGCCCTACCACAGGGGGCAGCCAGCCCCAGCATTTT
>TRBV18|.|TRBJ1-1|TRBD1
CASSPRDRYRAFF
TGTGCCAGCTCACCACGGGACAGGTACAGAGCTTTCTTT
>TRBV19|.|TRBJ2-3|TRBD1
CASNTGTGASDTQYF
TGTGCCAGTAATACCGGGACAGGGGCCTCAGATACGCAGTATTTT
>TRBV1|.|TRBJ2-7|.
CTSSSHLGEWRGYGYF
TGCACCAGCAGCTCTCATTTGGGGGAGTGGCGGGGCTACGGGTACTTC
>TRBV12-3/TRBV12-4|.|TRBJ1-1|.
CASGYRVDTEAFF
TGTGCCAGCGGATACAGGGTGGACACTGAAGCTTTCTTT
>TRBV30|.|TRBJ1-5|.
CAWSTGMDQPQHF
TGTGCCTGGAGTACAGGGATGGATCAGCCCCAGCATTTT
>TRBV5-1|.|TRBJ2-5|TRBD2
CASSYSTSPPETQYF
TGCGCCAGCAGCTATTCGACTAGCCCCCCAGAGACCCAGTACTTC
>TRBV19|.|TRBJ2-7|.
CASSIMSGTLADEQYF
TGTGCCAGTAGTATTATGTCAGGAACCCTTGCCGACGAGCAGTACTTC
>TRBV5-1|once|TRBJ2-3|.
CASRYSYSTDTQYF
TGCGCCAGCAGGTACAGCTATAGCACAGATACGCAGTATTTT
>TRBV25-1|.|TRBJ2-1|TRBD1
CASDHRGRGAYNEQFF
TGTGCCAGCGACCACAGGGGACGTGGGGCCTACAATGAGCAGTTCTTC
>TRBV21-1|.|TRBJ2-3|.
CASRDTTGGSGTDTQYF
TGTGCCAGCAGGGACACAACAGGGGGCTCGGGTACAGATACGCAGTATTTT
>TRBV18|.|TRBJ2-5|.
CASSPLAQETQYF
TGTGCCAGCTCACCATTGGCTCAAGAGACCCAGTACTTC
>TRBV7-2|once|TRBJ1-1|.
CASSLVMSGETEAFF
TGTGCCAGCAGCTTAGTGATGTCAGGGGAAACTGAAGCTTTCTTT
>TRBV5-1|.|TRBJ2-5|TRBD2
CASRFRGGDFNKETQYF
TGCGCCAGCAGATTCCGGGGGGGCGACTTCAATAAAGAGACCCAGTACTTC
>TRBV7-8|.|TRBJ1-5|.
CASSLNRVFLPSDNQPQHF
TGTGCCAGCAGCTTAAACCGGGTCTTTCTACCCTCCGACAATCAGCCCCAGCATTTT
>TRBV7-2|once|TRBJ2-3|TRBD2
CASSSSGGGIPDTQYF
TGTGCCAGCAGCTCGTCTGGCGGGGGGATCCCAGATACGCAGTATTTT
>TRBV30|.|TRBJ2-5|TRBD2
CAWGLAGAPDF
TGTGCCTGGGGACTAGCGGGGGCCCCCGACTTC
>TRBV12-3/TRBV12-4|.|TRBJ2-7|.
CASSSFERDEQYF
TGTGCCAGCAGTTCGTTTGAGAGGGACGAGCAGTACTTC
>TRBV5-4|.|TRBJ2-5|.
CASRRRGSRQETQYF
TGTGCCAGCAGGCGAAGGGGGAGTAGGCAAGAGACCCAGTACTTC
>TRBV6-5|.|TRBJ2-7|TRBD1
CASSIGQVYEQYF
TGTGCCAGCAGCATCGGACAGGTCTACGAGCAGTACTTC
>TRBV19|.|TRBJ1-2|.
CASSTGVANYGYTF
TGTGCCAGTAGTACGGGGGTGGCTAACTATGGCTACACCTTC